This TCR beta chain derives from a study of T cell repertoires in cytomegalovirus infection. Overall study: Indications came from public TCR beta signatures; they pointed to CMV infection and to a matching HLA type.

Regarding the study as a whole: Dominating the ex vivo response were TCR beta clonotypes that were CMV-specific and HLA-C-restricted. Based on cumulative public TCR beta family frequency, carriers of CMV plus the relevant HLA were identified.

V was shortened by 2 bases and J by 5 bases, with 7 bases between the two germline ends. Germline CDR1 reads SGHTA; CDR2 reads FQGNSA. The CDR3 sequence is 13 residues long. This clonotype came up many times. Its cognate antigen is unknown. TCRdb re-called the reads through MiXCR, storing one row per CDR3 protein. The repertoire has around 290,000 distinct CDR3 sequences, roughly 26% of them found once; the top ten carry roughly 14%. The J gene is TRBJ2-1, the V gene TRBV7-2, with D hard to call. This TCR came from a human donor in good health (CMV status not recorded). Some clones in this sample may be carry-over from other donors' samples. Sequencing input: PBMCs. Here the CDR3 reads CASSLMGNNEQFF. CDR3 nucleotides: TGTGCCAGCAGCTTAATGGGGAACAATGAGCAGTTCTTC.